This T cell receptor (beta chain) was identified during a study of blood T cell repertoires in COVID-19. Study in general: The United States, Italy and Spain supplied acute and convalescent COVID-19 samples.

The CDR3 length is 13 residues. Trimming pared 5 bases from V and 6 bases from J, leaving 11 bases between. The germline V gene has CDR1 SGHAT and CDR2 FQNNGV. Sequenced by immunoSEQ multiplex PCR; TCRdb stores in-frame clones only, minus some. The sample holds about 30,000 clones; approximately 86% are singletons and the top ten take roughly three fifths. The sequenced sample consisted of peripheral blood. This rearrangement joins TRBV11-2 to TRBJ1-3; D might be TRBD1 (5 bases). This TCR was recovered from a man in his 70s with acute or convalescent COVID-19. CDR3 sequence reads: CASSQAGPNTIYF. CDR3 bases: TGTGCCAGCAGCCAAGCAGGGCCAAACACCATATATTTT.